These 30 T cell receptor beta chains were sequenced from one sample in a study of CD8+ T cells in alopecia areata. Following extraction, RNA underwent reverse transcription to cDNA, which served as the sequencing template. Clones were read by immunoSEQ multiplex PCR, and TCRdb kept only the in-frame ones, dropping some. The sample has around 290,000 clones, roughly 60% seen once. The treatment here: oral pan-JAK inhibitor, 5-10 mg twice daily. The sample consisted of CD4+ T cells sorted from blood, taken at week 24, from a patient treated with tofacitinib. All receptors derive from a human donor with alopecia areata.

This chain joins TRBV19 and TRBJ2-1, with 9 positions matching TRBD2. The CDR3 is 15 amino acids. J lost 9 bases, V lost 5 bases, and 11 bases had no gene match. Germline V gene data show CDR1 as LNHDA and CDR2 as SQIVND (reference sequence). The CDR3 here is CASSERGALGAEQFF. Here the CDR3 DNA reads TGTGCCAGTAGTGAGCGGGGGGCCCTCGGGGCTGAGCAGTTCTTC.

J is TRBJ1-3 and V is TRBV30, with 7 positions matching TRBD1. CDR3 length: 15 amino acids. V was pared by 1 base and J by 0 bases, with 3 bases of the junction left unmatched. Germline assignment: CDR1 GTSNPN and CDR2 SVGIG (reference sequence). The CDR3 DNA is TGTGCCTGGAGTGGGACAGGTCTCTCTGGAAACACCATATATTTT. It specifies CAWSGTGLSGNTIYF. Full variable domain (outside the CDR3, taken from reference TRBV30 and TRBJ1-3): SQTIHQWPATLVQPVGSPLSLECTVEGTSNPNLYWYRQAAGRGLQLLFYSVGIGQISSEVPQNLSASRPQDRQFILSSKKLLLSDSGFYLCAWSGTGLSGNTIYFGEGSWLTVV.

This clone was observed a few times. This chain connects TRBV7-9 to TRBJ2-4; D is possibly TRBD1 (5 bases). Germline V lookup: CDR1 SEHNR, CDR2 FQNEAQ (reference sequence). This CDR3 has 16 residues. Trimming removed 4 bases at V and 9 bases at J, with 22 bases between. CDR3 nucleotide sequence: TGTGCCAGCAGCTCAGACCAGAGCGCAGGGTGGGGCATTCAGTACTTC. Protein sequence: CASSSDQSAGWGIQYF. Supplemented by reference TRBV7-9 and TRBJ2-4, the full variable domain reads DTGVSQNPRHKITKRGQNVTFRCDPISEHNRLYWYRQTLGQGPEFLTYFQNEAQLEKSRLLSDRFSAERPKGSFSTLEIQRTEQGDSAMYLCASSSDQSAGWGIQYFGAGTRLSVL.

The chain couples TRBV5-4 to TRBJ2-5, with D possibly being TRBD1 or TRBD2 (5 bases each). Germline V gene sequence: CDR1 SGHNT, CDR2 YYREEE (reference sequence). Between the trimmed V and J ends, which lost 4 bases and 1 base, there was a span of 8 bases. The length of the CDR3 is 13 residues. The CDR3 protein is CASSRDAQETQYF. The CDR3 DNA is TGTGCCAGCAGCCGGGACGCCCAAGAGACCCAGTACTTC.

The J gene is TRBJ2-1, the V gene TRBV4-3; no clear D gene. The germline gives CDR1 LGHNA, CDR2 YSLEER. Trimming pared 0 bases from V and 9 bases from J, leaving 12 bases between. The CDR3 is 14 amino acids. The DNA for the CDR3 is TGCGCCAGCAGCCAAGATGCCATAGTTGGTGAGCAGTTCTTC. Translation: CASSQDAIVGEQFF.

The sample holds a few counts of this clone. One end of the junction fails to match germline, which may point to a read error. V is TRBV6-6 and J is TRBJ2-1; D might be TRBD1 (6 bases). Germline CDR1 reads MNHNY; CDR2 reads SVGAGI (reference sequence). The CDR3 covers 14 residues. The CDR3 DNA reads TGTGCCAGCAGTAACTCGAGAGGGGGAAATGAGCAGTTCTTC. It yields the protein CASSNSRGGNEQFF.

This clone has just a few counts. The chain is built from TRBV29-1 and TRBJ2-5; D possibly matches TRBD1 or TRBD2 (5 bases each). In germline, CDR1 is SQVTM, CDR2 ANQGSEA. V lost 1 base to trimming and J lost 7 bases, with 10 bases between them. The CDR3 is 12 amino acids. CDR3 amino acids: CSVEAARGTQYF. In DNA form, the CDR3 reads TGCAGCGTTGAAGCCGCGAGGGGGACCCAGTACTTC.

The CDR3 nucleotides read TGCGCCAGCAGCCAAGACCGGACAGGGGGTACAGATACGCAGTATTTT. Translation: CASSQDRTGGTDTQYF. The V gene is TRBV4-1, the J gene TRBJ2-3; 10 positions agree with TRBD1. Losses at the gene ends were 0 bases for V and 3 bases for J; bases not matched to a gene: 3. CDR3 length: 16 residues. In germline, CDR1 is MGHRA, CDR2 YSYEKL.

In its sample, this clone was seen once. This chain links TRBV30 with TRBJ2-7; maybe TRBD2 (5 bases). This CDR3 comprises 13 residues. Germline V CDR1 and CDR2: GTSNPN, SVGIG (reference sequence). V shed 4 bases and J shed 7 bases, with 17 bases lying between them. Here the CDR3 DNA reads TGTGCCTGGAAGCCACCGGGGAATCGGGAGCAGTACTTC. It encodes CAWKPPGNREQYF.

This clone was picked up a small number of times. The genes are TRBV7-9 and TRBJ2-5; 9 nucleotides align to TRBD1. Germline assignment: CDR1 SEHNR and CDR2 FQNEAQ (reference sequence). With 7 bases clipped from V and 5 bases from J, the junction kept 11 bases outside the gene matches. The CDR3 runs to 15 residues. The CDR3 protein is CASTTYRGPRETQYF. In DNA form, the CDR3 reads TGTGCCAGCACCACTTACAGGGGGCCAAGGGAGACCCAGTACTTC.

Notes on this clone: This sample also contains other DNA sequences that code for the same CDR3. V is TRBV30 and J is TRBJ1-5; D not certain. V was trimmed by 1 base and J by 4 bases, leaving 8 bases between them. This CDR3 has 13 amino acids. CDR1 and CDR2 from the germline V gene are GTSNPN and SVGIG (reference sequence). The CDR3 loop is CAWSATLNQPQHF. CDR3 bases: TGTGCCTGGAGTGCGACACTAAATCAGCCCCAGCATTTT.

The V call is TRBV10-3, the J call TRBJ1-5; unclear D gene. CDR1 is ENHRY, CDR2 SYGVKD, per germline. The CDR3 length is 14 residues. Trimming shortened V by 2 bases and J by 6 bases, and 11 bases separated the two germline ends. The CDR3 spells CAISEGRSGQPQHF. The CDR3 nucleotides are TGTGCCATCAGTGAGGGCAGGTCGGGTCAGCCCCAGCATTTT.

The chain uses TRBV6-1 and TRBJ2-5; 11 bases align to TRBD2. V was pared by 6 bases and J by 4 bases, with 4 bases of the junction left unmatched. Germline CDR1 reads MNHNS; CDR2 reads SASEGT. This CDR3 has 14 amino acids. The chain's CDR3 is CASRRTSGLETQYF. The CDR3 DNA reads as TGTGCCAGCAGAAGGACTAGCGGGTTAGAGACCCAGTACTTC.

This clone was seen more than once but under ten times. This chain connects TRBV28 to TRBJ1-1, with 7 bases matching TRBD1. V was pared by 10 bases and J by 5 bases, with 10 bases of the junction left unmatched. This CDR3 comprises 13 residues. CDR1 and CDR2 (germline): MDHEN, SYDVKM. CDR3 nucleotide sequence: TGTGCCATCAAGACAGGGATGGGAACTGAAGCTTTCTTT. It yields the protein CAIKTGMGTEAFF.

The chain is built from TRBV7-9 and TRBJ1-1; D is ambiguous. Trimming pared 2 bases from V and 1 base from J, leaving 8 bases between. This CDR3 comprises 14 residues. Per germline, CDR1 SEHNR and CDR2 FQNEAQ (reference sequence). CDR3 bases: TGTGCCAGCAGCTTAATCCCAGAGAACACTGAAGCTTTCTTT. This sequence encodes CASSLIPENTEAFF.

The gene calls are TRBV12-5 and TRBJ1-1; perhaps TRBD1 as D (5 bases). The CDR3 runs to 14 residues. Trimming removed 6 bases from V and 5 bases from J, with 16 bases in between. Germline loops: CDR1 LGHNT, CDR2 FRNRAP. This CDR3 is CASGRGALETEAFF. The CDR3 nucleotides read TGTGCTAGTGGGCGAGGGGCCTTAGAGACTGAAGCTTTCTTT.

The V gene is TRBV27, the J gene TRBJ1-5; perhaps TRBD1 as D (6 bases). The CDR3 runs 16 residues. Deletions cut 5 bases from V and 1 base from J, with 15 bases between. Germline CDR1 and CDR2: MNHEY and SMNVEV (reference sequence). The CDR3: CASSRNTGPSNQPQHF. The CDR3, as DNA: TGTGCCAGCAGTCGAAACACAGGGCCCAGCAATCAGCCCCAGCATTTT.

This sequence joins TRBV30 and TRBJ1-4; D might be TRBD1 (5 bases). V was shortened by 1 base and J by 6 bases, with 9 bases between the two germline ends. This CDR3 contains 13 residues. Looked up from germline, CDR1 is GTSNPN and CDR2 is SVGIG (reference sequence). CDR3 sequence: CAWSAGTHEKLFF. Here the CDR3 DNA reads TGTGCCTGGAGTGCAGGGACTCATGAAAAACTGTTTTTT.

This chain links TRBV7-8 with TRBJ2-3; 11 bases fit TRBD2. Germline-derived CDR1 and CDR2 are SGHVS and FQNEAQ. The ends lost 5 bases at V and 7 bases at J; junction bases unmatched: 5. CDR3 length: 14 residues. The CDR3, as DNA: TGTGCCAGCAGCCTCACTAGCGGGGGCCATACGCAGTATTTT. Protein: CASSLTSGGHTQYF.

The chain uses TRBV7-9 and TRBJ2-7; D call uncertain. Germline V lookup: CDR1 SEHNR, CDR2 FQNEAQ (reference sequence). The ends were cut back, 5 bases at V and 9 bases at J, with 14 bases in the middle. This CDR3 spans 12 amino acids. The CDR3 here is CASSPLGVAQYF. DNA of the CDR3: TGTGCCAGCAGCCCCCTCGGAGTGGCGCAGTACTTC.

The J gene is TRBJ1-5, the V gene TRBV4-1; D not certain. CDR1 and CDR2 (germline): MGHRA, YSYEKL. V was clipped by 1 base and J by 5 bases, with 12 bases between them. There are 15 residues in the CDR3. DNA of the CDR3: TGCGCCAGCAGCCAAGGGATGGCAGTCCATCAGCCCCAGCATTTT. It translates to CASSQGMAVHQPQHF.

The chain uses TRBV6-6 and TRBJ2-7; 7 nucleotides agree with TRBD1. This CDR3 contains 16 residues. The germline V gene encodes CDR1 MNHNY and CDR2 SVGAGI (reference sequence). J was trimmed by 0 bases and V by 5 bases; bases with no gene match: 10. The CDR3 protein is CASSPYTGVSSYEQYF. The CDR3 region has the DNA TGTGCCAGCAGTCCATATACAGGGGTCAGCTCCTACGAGCAGTACTTC.

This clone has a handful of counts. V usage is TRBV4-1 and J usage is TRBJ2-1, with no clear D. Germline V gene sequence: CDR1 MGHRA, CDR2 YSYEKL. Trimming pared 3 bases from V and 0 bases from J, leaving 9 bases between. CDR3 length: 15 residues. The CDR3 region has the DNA TGCGCCAGCAGCCACCCGGGTAGCTCCTACAATGAGCAGTTCTTC. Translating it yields CASSHPGSSYNEQFF.

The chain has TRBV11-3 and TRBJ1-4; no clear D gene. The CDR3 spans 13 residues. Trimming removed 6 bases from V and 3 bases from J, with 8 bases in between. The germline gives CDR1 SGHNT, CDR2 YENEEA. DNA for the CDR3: TGTGCCAGCAGACGGCGGCCTAATGAAAAACTGTTTTTT. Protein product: CASRRRPNEKLFF. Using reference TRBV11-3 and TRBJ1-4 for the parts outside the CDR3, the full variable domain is EAGVVQSPRYKIIEKKQPVAFWCNPISGHNTLYWYLQNLGQGPELLIRYENEEAVDDSQLPKDRFSAERLKGVDSTLKIQPAELGDSAVYLCASRRRPNEKLFFGSGTQLSVL.

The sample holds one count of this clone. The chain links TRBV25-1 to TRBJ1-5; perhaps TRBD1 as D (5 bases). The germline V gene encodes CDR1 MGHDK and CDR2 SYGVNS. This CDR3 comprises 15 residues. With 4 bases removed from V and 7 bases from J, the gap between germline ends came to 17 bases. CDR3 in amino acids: CASSAPGGTGQPQHF. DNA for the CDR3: TGTGCCAGCAGTGCCCCTGGGGGGACGGGGCAGCCCCAGCATTTT. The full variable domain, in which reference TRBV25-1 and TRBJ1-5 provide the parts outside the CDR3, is EADIYQTPRYLVIGTGKKITLECSQTMGHDKMYWYQQDPGMELHLIHYSYGVNSTEKGDLSSESTVSRIRTEHFPLTLESARPSHTSQYLCASSAPGGTGQPQHFGDGTRLSIL.

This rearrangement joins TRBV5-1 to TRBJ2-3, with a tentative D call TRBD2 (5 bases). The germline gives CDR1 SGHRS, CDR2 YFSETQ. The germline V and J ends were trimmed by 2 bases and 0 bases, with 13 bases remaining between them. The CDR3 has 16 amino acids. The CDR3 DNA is TGCGCCAGCAGCTTAGGACTGCTTCGCAGCACAGATACGCAGTATTTT. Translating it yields CASSLGLLRSTDTQYF.

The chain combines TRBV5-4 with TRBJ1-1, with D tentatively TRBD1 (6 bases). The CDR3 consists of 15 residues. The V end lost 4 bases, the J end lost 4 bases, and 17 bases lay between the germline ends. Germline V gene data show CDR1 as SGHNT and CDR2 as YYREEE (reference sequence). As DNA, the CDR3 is TGTGCCAGCAGCCTCGGGGGGGCTGTCGGCACTGAAGCTTTCTTT. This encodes CASSLGGAVGTEAFF.

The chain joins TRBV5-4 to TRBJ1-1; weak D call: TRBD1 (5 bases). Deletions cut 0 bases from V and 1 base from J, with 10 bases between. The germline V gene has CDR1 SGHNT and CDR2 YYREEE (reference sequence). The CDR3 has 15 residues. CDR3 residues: CASSLGGTGNTEAFF. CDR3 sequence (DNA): TGTGCCAGCAGCTTGGGGGGGACTGGGAACACTGAAGCTTTCTTT.

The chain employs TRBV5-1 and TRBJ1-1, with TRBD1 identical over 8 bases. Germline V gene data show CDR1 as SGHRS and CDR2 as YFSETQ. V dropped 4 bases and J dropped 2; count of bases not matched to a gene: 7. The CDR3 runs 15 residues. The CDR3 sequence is CASSLGQDPNTEAFF. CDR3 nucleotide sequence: TGCGCCAGCAGCCTGGGACAGGACCCAAACACTGAAGCTTTCTTT.

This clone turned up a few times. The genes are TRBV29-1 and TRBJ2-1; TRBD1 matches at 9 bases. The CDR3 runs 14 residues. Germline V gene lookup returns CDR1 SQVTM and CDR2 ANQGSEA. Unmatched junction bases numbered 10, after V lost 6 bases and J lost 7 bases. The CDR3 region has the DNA TGCAGCGTCGTCCGGGACAGGGTCGAGAATGAGCAGTTCTTC. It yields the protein CSVVRDRVENEQFF.